This TCR beta chain came from a study of early T cells in non-severe SARS-CoV-2 infection. Study overall: The study sequenced bulk RNA from unsorted whole blood, with chains unpaired. Study observations and caveats: VDJdb matching skewed toward anti-spike CD8 responses, missing private and CD4 specificities.

To note about this clonotype: Its antigen is as yet unknown.

Molecules of cDNA were individually given unique molecular identifiers that were attached to them. TCRdb re-called the 5' RACE reads with MiXCR, one entry per CDR3 protein. The table includes fewer than 100,000 distinct CDR3 sequences, roughly 13% detected once. Sequencing was performed on whole blood. The TCR originated in an adult who was a healthcare worker with PCR-confirmed SARS-CoV-2 infection or an uninfected control (not recorded which).

The DNA of the CDR3 is TGCAGTGCTCTTACAGGATATAATGAAAAACTGTTTTTT. Its translation is CSALTGYNEKLFF. The chain joins TRBV20-1 to TRBJ1-4; possible D gene TRBD1, 5 bases. Deletions cut 5 bases from V and 4 bases from J, with 11 bases between. The CDR3 extends over 13 amino acids. Per germline, CDR1 DFQATT and CDR2 SNEGSKA (reference sequence).